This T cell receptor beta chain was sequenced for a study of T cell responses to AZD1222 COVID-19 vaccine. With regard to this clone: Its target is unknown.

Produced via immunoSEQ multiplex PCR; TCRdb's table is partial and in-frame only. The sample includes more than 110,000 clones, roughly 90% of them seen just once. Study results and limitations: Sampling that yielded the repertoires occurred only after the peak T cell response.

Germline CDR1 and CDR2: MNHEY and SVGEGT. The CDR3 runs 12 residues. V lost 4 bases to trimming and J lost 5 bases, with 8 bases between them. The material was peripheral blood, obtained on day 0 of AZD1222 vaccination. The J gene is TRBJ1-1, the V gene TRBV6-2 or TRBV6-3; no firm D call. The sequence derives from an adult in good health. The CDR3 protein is CASSSVGTEAFF. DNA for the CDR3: TGTGCCAGCAGTTCTGTCGGGACTGAAGCTTTCTTT.